This T cell receptor beta chain comes out of a study of T cell clonotyping in hematopoietic cell transplantation. Overall study: Pretransplant recipient samples were taken after cytoreduction.

Time point given: recipient sample about 28 days before transplant, after cytoreduction. Recipient blood drawn about 28 days pretransplant and days 30, 100, 180 after. The germline CDR1 and CDR2 sequences are SGDLS and YYNGEE. This CDR3 has 14 residues. The ends were cut back, 3 bases at V and 2 bases at J, with 8 bases in the middle. Whole-study results and caveats: Pathologically expanded recipient clonotypes increased progressively from day 30 to day 180 as diversity fell.

About this clone: The antigen remains unidentified.

Method: immunoSEQ multiplex PCR; TCRdb's copy keeps in-frame clones and lacks some. The repertoire consists of about 19,000 clones, with roughly 77% occurring once and the leading ten covering around a sixth. The starting material was peripheral blood mononuclear cells, obtained before stem cell transplant. The chain has TRBV9 and TRBJ2-2; D uncertain. This TCR was recovered from a man in his 60s with acute myeloid leukemia. Some clones in this sample may be carry-over from other donors' samples. The CDR3 coding sequence is TGTGCCAGCAGCGGAGACCCCAACACCGGGGAGCTGTTTTTT. Amino acids: CASSGDPNTGELFF.